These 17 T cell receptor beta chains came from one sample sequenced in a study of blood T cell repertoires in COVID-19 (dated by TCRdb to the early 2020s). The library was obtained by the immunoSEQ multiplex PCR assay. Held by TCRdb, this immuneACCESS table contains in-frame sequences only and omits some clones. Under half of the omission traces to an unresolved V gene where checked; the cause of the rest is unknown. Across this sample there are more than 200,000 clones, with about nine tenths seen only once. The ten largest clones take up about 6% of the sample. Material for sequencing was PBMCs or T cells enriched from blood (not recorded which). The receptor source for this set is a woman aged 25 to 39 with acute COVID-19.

The CDR3 protein is CAWSNNGQSAVPLHF. The CDR3 region has the DNA TGTGCCTGGAGCAACAACGGACAGTCCGCGGTTCCCCTCCACTTT. The chain joins TRBV30 to TRBJ1-6, with D maybe TRBD1 (6 bases). CDR3 length: 15 amino acids. CDR1 is GTSNPN and CDR2 is SVGIG in the germline V gene (reference sequence). V lost 3 bases and J 13 bases, leaving 22 bases between the germline ends.

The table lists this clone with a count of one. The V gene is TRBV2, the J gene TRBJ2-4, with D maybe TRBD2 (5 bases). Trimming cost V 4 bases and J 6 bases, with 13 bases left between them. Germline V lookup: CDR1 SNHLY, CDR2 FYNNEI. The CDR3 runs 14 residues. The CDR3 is CASSVDGVGNIQYF. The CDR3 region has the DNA TGTGCCAGCAGTGTCGACGGGGTAGGAAACATTCAGTACTTC.

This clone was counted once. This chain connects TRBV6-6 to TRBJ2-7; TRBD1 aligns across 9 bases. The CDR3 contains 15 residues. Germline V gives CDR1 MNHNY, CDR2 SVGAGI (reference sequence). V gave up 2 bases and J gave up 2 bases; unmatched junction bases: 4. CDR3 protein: CASSYRDRVAYEQYF. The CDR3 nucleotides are TGTGCCAGCAGTTACAGGGACAGGGTCGCCTACGAGCAGTACTTC.

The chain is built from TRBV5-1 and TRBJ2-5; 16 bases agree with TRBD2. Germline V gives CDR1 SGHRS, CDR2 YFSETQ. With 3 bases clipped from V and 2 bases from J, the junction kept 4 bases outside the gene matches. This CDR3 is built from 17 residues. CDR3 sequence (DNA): TGCGCCAGCAGCTCCGGGACTAGCGGGGGGGGACAAGAGACCCAGTACTTC. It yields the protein CASSSGTSGGGQETQYF.

The chain's CDR3 is CAGRTGSGQPQHF. CDR3 nucleotide sequence: TGTGCCGGACGGACAGGGTCCGGTCAGCCCCAGCATTTT. V usage is TRBV2 and J usage is TRBJ1-5; 8 bases agree with TRBD1. This CDR3 has 13 amino acids. The junction had 9 bases not matched to a gene; V was cut back by 11 bases and J by 6 bases. Germline V CDR1 and CDR2: SNHLY, FYNNEI.

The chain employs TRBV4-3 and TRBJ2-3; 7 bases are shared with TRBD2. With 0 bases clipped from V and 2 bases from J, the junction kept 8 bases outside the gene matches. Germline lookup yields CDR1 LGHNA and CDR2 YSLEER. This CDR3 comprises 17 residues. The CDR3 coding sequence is TGCGCCAGCAGCCAAGATCTGCAGGGAGGGATCACAGATACGCAGTATTTT. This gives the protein CASSQDLQGGITDTQYF.

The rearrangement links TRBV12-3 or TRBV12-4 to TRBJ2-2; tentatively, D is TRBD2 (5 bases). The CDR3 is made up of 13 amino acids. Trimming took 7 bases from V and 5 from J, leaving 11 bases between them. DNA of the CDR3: TGTGCCAGCATTGGGAGCAATACCGGGGAGCTGTTTTTT. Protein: CASIGSNTGELFF.

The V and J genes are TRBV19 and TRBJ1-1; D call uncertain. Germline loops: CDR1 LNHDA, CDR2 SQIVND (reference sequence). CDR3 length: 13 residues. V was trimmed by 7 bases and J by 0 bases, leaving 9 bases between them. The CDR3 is CASTYSMNTEAFF. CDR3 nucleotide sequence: TGTGCCAGTACGTACAGCATGAACACTGAAGCTTTCTTT.

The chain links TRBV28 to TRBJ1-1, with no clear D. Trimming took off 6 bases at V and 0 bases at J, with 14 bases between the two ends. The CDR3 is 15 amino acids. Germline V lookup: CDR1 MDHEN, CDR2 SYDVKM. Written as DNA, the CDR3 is TGTGCCAGCAGCCCCGCGGTTAAGGTGAACACTGAAGCTTTCTTT. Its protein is CASSPAVKVNTEAFF. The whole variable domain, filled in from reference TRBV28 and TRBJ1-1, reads DVKVTQSSRYLVKRTGEKVFLECVQDMDHENMFWYRQDPGLGLRLIYFSYDVKMKEKGDIPEGYSVSREKKERFSLILESASTNQTSMYLCASSPAVKVNTEAFFGQGTRLTVV.

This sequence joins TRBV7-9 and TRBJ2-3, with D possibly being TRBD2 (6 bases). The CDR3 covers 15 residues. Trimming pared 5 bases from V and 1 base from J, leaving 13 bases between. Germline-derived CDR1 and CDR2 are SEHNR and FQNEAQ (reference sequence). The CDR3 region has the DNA TGTGCCAGCAGCCAAACGGGGACTGGCACAGATACGCAGTATTTT. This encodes CASSQTGTGTDTQYF.

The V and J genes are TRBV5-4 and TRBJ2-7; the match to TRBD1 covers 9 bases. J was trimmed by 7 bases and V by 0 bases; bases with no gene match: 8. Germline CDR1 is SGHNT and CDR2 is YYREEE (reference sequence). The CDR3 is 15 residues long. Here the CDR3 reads CASSLEGQGIGEQYF. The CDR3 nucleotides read TGTGCCAGCAGCTTGGAGGGACAGGGAATTGGTGAGCAGTACTTC.

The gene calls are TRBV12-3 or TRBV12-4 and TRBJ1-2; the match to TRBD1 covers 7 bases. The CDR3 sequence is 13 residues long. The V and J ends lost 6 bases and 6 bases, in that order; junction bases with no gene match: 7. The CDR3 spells CASSRDRVDGYTF. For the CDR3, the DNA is TGTGCCAGCAGCCGAGACAGGGTGGATGGCTACACCTTC.

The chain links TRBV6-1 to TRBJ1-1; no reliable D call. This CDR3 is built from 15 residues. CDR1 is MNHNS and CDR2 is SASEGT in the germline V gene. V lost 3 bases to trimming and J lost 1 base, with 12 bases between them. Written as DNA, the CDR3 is TGTGCCAGCAGTGAGGCGCATGGAGGGAACACTGAAGCTTTCTTT. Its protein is CASSEAHGGNTEAFF.

CDR3 bases: TGTGCCAGCTCGGAACAGAGCAATCAGCCCCAGCATTTT. As protein: CASSEQSNQPQHF. The chain employs TRBV18 and TRBJ1-5; D is unresolved. The CDR3 covers 13 residues. Germline values: CDR1 KGHSH, CDR2 LQKENI. V was clipped by 6 bases and J by 1 base, with 7 bases between them.

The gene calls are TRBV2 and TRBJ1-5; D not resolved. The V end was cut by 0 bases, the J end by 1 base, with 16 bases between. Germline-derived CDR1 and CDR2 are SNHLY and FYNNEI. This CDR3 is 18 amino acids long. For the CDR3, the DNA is TGTGCCAGCAGTGAAGCGCTTCCAGGCCCCACGAGCAATCAGCCCCAGCATTTT. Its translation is CASSEALPGPTSNQPQHF.

DNA of the CDR3: TGTGCCAGTAATTTAGCGGGAGTCTCCAATGAGCAGTTCTTC. It is translated as CASNLAGVSNEQFF. V gene TRBV19 combines with J gene TRBJ2-1; 9 nucleotides align to TRBD2. The CDR3 is made up of 14 amino acids. J lost 6 bases, V lost 7 bases, and 7 bases had no gene match. Germline V gene data show CDR1 as LNHDA and CDR2 as SQIVND (reference sequence).

The CDR3, as DNA: TGTGCCAGCAGTTACGTTGGGGTTGGGGGGGCAGATACGCAGTATTTT. Its protein product is CASSYVGVGGADTQYF. V usage is TRBV6-5 and J usage is TRBJ2-3; TRBD2 matches at 7 bases. V trimming: 2 bases; J trimming: 4 bases; junction bases outside the gene matches: 9. Germline loops: CDR1 MNHEY, CDR2 SVGAGI. The CDR3 has 16 amino acids.